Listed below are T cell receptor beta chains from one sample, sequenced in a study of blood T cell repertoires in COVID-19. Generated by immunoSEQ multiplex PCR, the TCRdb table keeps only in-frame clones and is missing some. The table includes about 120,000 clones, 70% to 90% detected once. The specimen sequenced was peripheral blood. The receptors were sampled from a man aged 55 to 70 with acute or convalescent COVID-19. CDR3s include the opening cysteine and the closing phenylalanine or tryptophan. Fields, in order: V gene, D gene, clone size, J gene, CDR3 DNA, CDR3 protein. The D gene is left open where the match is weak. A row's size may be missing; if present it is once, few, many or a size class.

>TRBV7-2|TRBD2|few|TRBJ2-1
TGTGCCAGCAGGACTAGCGGGGCCTACAATGAGCAGTTCTTC
CASRTSGAYNEQFF
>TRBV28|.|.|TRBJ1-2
TGTGCCAGCAGTCAAGGCGGGATCTTCTATGGCTACACCTTC
CASSQGGIFYGYTF
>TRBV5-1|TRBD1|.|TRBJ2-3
TGCGCCAGCAGCTTGGAGGGGGCGGGCACAGATACGCAGTATTTT
CASSLEGAGTDTQYF
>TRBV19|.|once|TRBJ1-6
TGTGCCAGTAGTATCGCGGGCTCACCCCTCCACTTT
CASSIAGSPLHF
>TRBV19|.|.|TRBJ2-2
TGTGCCAGTAGTTATGTCGGGGAGCTGTTTTTT
CASSYVGELFF
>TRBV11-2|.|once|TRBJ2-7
TGTGCCAGCAGTACTATAAGGGGGGGCGAGCAGTACTTC
CASSTIRGGEQYF
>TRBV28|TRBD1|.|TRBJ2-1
TGTGCCAGCAGACTAGGGGGCCCCCTCTACAATGAGCAGTTCTTC
CASRLGGPLYNEQFF
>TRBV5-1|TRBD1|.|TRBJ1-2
TGCGCCAGCAGCTTGGAACCCGGGACAGCCGCTTCTAGCTATGGCTACACCTTC
CASSLEPGTAASSYGYTF
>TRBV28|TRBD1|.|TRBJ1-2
TGTGCCAGCAGCACGACAGGGGGAGGCTACACCTTC
CASSTTGGGYTF
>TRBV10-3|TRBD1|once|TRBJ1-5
TGTGCCATCAGTGAGTCGACAGGGTCATATCAGCCCCAGCATTTT
CAISESTGSYQPQHF
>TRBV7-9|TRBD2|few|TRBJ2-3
TGTGCCAGCAGCTTTCCCCGACTAGCGGGAGGGGATACGCAGTATTTT
CASSFPRLAGGDTQYF
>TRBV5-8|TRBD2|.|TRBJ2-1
TGTGCCAGCAGCTCGGGGCAGCGGGGGTCCTACAATGAGCAGTTCTTC
CASSSGQRGSYNEQFF
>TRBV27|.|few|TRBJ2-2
TGTGCCAGCAAAACGACCCACAGGGTGAACACCGGGGAGCTGTTTTTT
CASKTTHRVNTGELFF
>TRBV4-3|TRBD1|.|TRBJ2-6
TGCGCCAGCAGCCAAGAAATCGTGACAGGGCCAAGGGCCAACGTCCTGACTTTC
CASSQEIVTGPRANVLTF
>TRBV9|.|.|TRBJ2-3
TGTGCCAGCAGCCCCGATAGTTCAGATACGCAGTATTTT
CASSPDSSDTQYF
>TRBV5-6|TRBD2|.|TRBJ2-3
TGTGCCAGCAGCTTAGGACTAGCGAGCACAGATACGCAGTATTTT
CASSLGLASTDTQYF
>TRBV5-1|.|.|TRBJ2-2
TGCGCCAGCAGAGAGGGCGGGGTGGCCGGGGAGCTGTTTTTT
CASREGGVAGELFF
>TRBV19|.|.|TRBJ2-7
TGTGCCAGTAGTATAACTATACTCCCTAGCGAGCAGTACTTC
CASSITILPSEQYF
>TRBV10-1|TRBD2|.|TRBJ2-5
TGCGCCAGCAGTGAGAGCGGGGAGGCTGGGGAGACCCAGTACTTC
CASSESGEAGETQYF
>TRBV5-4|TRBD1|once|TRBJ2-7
TGTGCCAGCAGCCGGGGGCAGGGGGCGACCTACGAGCAGTACTTC
CASSRGQGATYEQYF
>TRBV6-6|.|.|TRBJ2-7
TGTGCCAGCACCTCCGCCCGGGACTCCTACGAGCAGTACTTC
CASTSARDSYEQYF
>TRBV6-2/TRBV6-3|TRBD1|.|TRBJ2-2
TGTGCCAGCAGTTACGCACCGGGACAGCCCCAGAACACCGGGGAGCTGTTTTTT
CASSYAPGQPQNTGELFF
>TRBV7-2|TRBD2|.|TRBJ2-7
TGTGCCAGCAGTCAGACTAGCGGGAGCGGTTACGAGCAGTACTTC
CASSQTSGSGYEQYF
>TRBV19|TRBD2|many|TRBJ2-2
TGTGCCAGTAGTAAGGGACTAGCGGCGAACACCGGGGAGCTGTTTTTT
CASSKGLAANTGELFF
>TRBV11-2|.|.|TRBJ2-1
TGTGCCAGCAGCTTAGGCCCACAAAACTCCTACAATGAGCAGTTCTTC
CASSLGPQNSYNEQFF
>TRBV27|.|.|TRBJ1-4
TGTGCCAGCAGCTTCGGCTCAGGGATGTTTGAAAAACTGTTTTTT
CASSFGSGMFEKLFF
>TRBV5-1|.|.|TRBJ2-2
TGCGCCAGCAGCTTGGAACCGACTGACTACTACACCGGGGAGCTGTTTTTT
CASSLEPTDYYTGELFF
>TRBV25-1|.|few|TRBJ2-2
TGTGCCAGCAGTGTAGCCGGGTTCACCGGGGAGCTGTTTTTT
CASSVAGFTGELFF
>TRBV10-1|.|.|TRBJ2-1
TGCGCCAGCAGTGACCGGGCGGGGAGCTCCTACAATGAGCAGTTCTTC
CASSDRAGSSYNEQFF
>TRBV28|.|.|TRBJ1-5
TGTGCCAGCAGGGGCCCGCACAATCAGCCCCAGCATTTT
CASRGPHNQPQHF
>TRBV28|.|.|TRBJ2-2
TGTGCCAGCAGTCCTCCAGGGCGGACCGCCGGGGAGCTGTTTTTT
CASSPPGRTAGELFF
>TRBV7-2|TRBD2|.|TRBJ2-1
TGTGCCAGCAGCTTAGCCGGGACTAGCGGGAGTGTATCCTACAATGAGCAGTTCTTC
CASSLAGTSGSVSYNEQFF
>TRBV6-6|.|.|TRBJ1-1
TGTGCCAGCATCTGGGATCGGGGCACTGAAGCTTTCTTT
CASIWDRGTEAFF
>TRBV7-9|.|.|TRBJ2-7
TGTGCCAGCAGTTTTGACGGGAACCTTGCCTACGAGCAGTACTTC
CASSFDGNLAYEQYF
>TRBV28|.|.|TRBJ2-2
TGTGCCAGCAGTTTCTTCACCGGGGAGCTGTTTTTT
CASSFFTGELFF
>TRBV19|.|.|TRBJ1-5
TGTGCCAGTAGTGTAACAGGGATGAATCAGCCCCAGCATTTT
CASSVTGMNQPQHF
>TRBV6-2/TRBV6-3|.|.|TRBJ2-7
TGTGCCAGCAGTTACCGCCCCCACCTGACAGTATCTTCCTCCTACGAGCAGTACTTC
CASSYRPHLTVSSSYEQYF
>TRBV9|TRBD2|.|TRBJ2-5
TGTGCCAGCAGCGGGGCTAGCGGGAGTGGAGAGACCCAGTACTTC
CASSGASGSGETQYF
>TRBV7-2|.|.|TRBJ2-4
TGTGCCAGCAGCTTAGTGTTAGGAGGGGACATTCAGTACTTC
CASSLVLGGDIQYF
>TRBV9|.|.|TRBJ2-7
TGTGCCAGCAGCGTAGGGCAGGTGAGCTCCTACGAGCAGTACTTC
CASSVGQVSSYEQYF
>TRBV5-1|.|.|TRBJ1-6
TGCGCCAGCAGCTTGGCGACAGGTTCAAGTTCACCCCTCCACTTT
CASSLATGSSSPLHF
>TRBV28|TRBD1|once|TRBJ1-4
TGTGCCAGCAGTTCTGGACAGGGGAATGAAAAACTGTTTTTT
CASSSGQGNEKLFF
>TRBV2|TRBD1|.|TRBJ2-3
TGTGCCAGCAGTGAGGGACAGGGGCGGGATACGCAGTATTTT
CASSEGQGRDTQYF
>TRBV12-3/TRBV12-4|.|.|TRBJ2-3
TGTGCCAGCAGTTTCGGAGGGAATACGCAGTATTTT
CASSFGGNTQYF
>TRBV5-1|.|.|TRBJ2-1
TGCGCCAGCAGCTTAGGGGACGGGGGCTCCTACAATGAGCAGTTCTTC
CASSLGDGGSYNEQFF
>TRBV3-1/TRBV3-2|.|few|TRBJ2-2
TGTGCCAGCAGCCCCACGGACAGGAACACCGGGGAGCTGTTTTTT
CASSPTDRNTGELFF
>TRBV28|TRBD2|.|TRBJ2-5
TGTGCCAGCAGTCCGGGACTAGCGGGAGGGATAGAGACCCAGTACTTC
CASSPGLAGGIETQYF
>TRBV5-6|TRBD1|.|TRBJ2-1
TGTGCCAGCAGCCGACAGGGGGATGAGCAGTTCTTC
CASSRQGDEQFF
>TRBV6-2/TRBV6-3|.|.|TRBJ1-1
TGTGCCAGCAGTTACGGTGTCAGTGAAGCTTTCTTT
CASSYGVSEAFF
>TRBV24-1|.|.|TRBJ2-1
TGTGCCACCCCTTTTAGGGGCAATGAGCAGTTCTTC
CATPFRGNEQFF
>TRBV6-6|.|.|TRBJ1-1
TGTGCCAGCCACAGCGGAAACACTGAAGCTTTCTTT
CASHSGNTEAFF
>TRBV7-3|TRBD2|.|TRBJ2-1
TGTGCCAGCAGCTCCCGACTAGCGGGAATTAATGAGCAGTTCTTC
CASSSRLAGINEQFF
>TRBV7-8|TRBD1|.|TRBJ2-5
TGTGCCAGCAGCGGTCCAGGGGGATCGGTAGAGACCCAGTACTTC
CASSGPGGSVETQYF